The 30 T cell receptor beta chains below all came from one sample that was sequenced in a study of shared clonotypes between healthy human individuals. Method: immunoSEQ multiplex PCR; TCRdb's copy keeps in-frame clones and lacks some. The table has about 960,000 clones, approximately 76% seen once; the top ten hold 1.5%. Sequences were obtained from memory CD4+ T cells sorted from blood. Stated subset: CD45RA-negative fraction. The source of these receptors is a man younger than 30 in good health.

The V call is TRBV30, the J call TRBJ2-1, with 9 bases identical to TRBD2. Germline assignment: CDR1 GTSNPN and CDR2 SVGIG (reference sequence). The CDR3 has 18 residues. Trimming cost V 3 bases and J 3 bases; bases outside gene matches: 15. The CDR3 nucleotides are TGTGCCTGGAGCCGGGTTAACTTAGCGGGAGCTCGCTACAATGAGCAGTTCTTC. Translation: CAWSRVNLAGARYNEQFF.

The CDR3 reads CASSLMGANTEAFF. CDR3 bases: TGTGCCAGCAGCTTAATGGGGGCTAACACTGAAGCTTTCTTT. The chain employs TRBV7-9 and TRBJ1-1, with a weak D call TRBD1 (6 bases). The V gene lost 2 bases and the J gene lost 2 bases, with 9 bases spanning the gap. The CDR3 covers 14 residues. Germline CDR1 reads SEHNR; CDR2 reads FQNEAQ (reference sequence).

This clone has just a few counts. The J gene is TRBJ1-1, the V gene TRBV18; no firm D call. This CDR3 is built from 15 residues. CDR1 KGHSH and CDR2 LQKENI come from the germline V gene. Trimming took off 3 bases at V and 0 bases at J, with 11 bases between the two ends. The CDR3 coding sequence is TGTGCCAGCTCACCTGTCGTTTCTATGAACACTGAAGCTTTCTTT. Protein product: CASSPVVSMNTEAFF.

V and J are TRBV7-9 and TRBJ2-1, with 8 bases lining up with TRBD1. J gave up 5 bases and V 5 bases, and 11 bases lay outside the gene matches. CDR1 and CDR2 from the germline V gene are SEHNR and FQNEAQ (reference sequence). This CDR3 is 16 amino acids long. The DNA for the CDR3 is TGTGCCAGCAGCCAACCCGGGCGGACAGGGAACAATGAGCAGTTCTTC. This sequence encodes CASSQPGRTGNNEQFF.

As to this clone: Other DNA sequences in the same sample also yield this CDR3. The chain recombines TRBV10-3 with TRBJ2-1; 7 positions agree with TRBD2. The germline gives CDR1 ENHRY, CDR2 SYGVKD. The trim removed 5 bases at V and 7 bases at J, leaving 5 bases unmatched. CDR3 length: 13 amino acids. As DNA, the CDR3 is TGTGCCATCAGTCCCGGGACTACTAATGAGCAGTTCTTC. Translation gives CAISPGTTNEQFF.

This clone was recorded once. The genes are TRBV18 and TRBJ2-1; D is perhaps TRBD1 (6 bases). Trimming left V 3 bases short and J 5 bases short, with 14 bases between. The CDR3 consists of 15 residues. Germline V gives CDR1 KGHSH, CDR2 LQKENI. In DNA form, the CDR3 reads TGTGCCAGCTCACCTTGGACAGCACCGAACAATGAGCAGTTCTTC. Translated, it gives CASSPWTAPNNEQFF.

V and J are TRBV11-3 and TRBJ2-7; D possibly corresponds to TRBD2 (5 bases). The CDR3 covers 15 residues. In germline, CDR1 is SGHNT, CDR2 YENEEA. V lost 5 bases and J lost 0, with 14 bases in between. As DNA, the CDR3 is TGTGCCAGCAGCCCTGACTACCGAAGCTCCTACGAGCAGTACTTC. Amino acid sequence: CASSPDYRSSYEQYF.

The chain is built from TRBV6-1 and TRBJ2-7; D ambiguous. Per the germline V gene, CDR1 is MNHNS and CDR2 is SASEGT. The CDR3 consists of 15 residues. V was trimmed by 5 bases and J by 3 bases, leaving 17 bases between them. The CDR3 sequence: CASSQVELTDYEQYF. DNA of the CDR3: TGTGCCAGCAGTCAGGTGGAACTCACTGACTACGAGCAGTACTTC.

This clone was recorded once. The chain couples TRBV10-3 to TRBJ2-5, with a tentative D call TRBD2 (5 bases). Germline CDR1 ENHRY, CDR2 SYGVKD. Trimming removed 3 bases at V and 5 bases at J, with 10 bases between. The CDR3 contains 13 residues. The CDR3 coding sequence is TGTGCCATCAGTGACGGGGTCGCGGAGACCCAGTACTTC. It translates to CAISDGVAETQYF.

This rearrangement joins TRBV5-6 to TRBJ1-2; the D gene is possibly TRBD1 (5 bases). CDR1 and CDR2 from the germline V gene are SGHDT and YYEEEE. V was cut by 3 bases and J by 0 bases, with 18 bases left in between. The CDR3 spans 17 residues. CDR3 in DNA: TGTGCCAGCAGCTCTACCCTACAGGTTTTTGCTAACTATGGCTACACCTTC. This encodes CASSSTLQVFANYGYTF.

J is TRBJ2-3 and V is TRBV9; 13 bases map to TRBD2. The CDR3 contains 19 residues. In germline, CDR1 is SGDLS, CDR2 YYNGEE. Germline trimming cut 4 bases from V and 0 bases from J; bases unmatched to any gene: 11. The DNA for the CDR3 is TGTGCCAGCAGCCTTCGAGGACTAGCGGGGGTCTCTAGCACAGATACGCAGTATTTT. Amino acids: CASSLRGLAGVSSTDTQYF.

The rearrangement uses TRBV29-1 and TRBJ1-1, with D unresolved. CDR1 and CDR2 from the germline V gene are SQVTM and ANQGSEA. V gave up 2 bases and J gave up 0 bases, with 10 bases separating them. This CDR3 has 14 amino acids. The CDR3 bases are TGCAGCGTTGAACCCGGGCATTTGAACACTGAAGCTTTCTTT. This translates into CSVEPGHLNTEAFF.

Turning to this clone: Within the sample, other DNA sequences also encode this same CDR3. The gene calls are TRBV5-6 and TRBJ1-1; possibly TRBD1 for D (5 bases). V lost 1 base and J lost 0, with 10 bases in between. The CDR3 is 15 amino acids. Germline V gene lookup returns CDR1 SGHDT and CDR2 YYEEEE. CDR3 region: CASSLRGHLNTEAFF. In DNA, the CDR3 is TGTGCCAGCAGCTTGAGAGGACACCTGAACACTGAAGCTTTCTTT.

This clone was detected only once. V usage is TRBV6-6 and J usage is TRBJ2-3; D uncertain. Trimming took 2 bases from V and 0 from J, leaving 12 bases between them. The germline V gene has CDR1 MNHNY and CDR2 SVGAGI (reference sequence). The CDR3 loop spans 16 amino acids. This CDR3 reads CASSYGKVPSTDTQYF. For the CDR3, the DNA is TGTGCCAGCAGTTACGGAAAGGTTCCTAGCACAGATACGCAGTATTTT.

The chain carries TRBV30 and TRBJ1-5; D call uncertain. This CDR3 contains 14 residues. Trimming pared 1 base from V and 0 bases from J, leaving 7 bases between. CDR1 GTSNPN and CDR2 SVGIG come from the germline V gene (reference sequence). CDR3: CAWSGLASNQPQHF. In DNA form, the CDR3 reads TGTGCCTGGAGTGGTTTGGCTAGCAATCAGCCCCAGCATTTT. Full variable domain (outside the CDR3, taken from reference TRBV30 and TRBJ1-5): SQTIHQWPATLVQPVGSPLSLECTVEGTSNPNLYWYRQAAGRGLQLLFYSVGIGQISSEVPQNLSASRPQDRQFILSSKKLLLSDSGFYLCAWSGLASNQPQHFGDGTRLSIL.

The chain couples TRBV11-2 to TRBJ2-3, with 8 bases identical to TRBD1. This CDR3 contains 15 residues. The germline V gene encodes CDR1 SGHAT and CDR2 FQNNGV. The junction had 5 bases not matched to a gene; V was cut back by 4 bases and J by 2 bases. CDR3 protein: CASSSGQGDTDTQYF. The CDR3 region has the DNA TGTGCCAGCAGCTCCGGACAGGGTGACACAGATACGCAGTATTTT.

The table lists this clone with a count of one. The chain is built from TRBV7-2 and TRBJ2-3; D not resolved. The V gene lost 0 bases and the J gene lost 4 bases, with 8 bases spanning the gap. The germline V gene has CDR1 SGHTA and CDR2 FQGNSA. This CDR3 comprises 14 residues. The CDR3 DNA follows: TGTGCCAGCAGCTTAGCATTGGAGTCAGATACGCAGTATTTT. As protein: CASSLALESDTQYF.

This chain links TRBV5-1 with TRBJ1-1; 9 nucleotides agree with TRBD1. In germline, CDR1 is SGHRS, CDR2 YFSETQ. The length of the CDR3 is 14 residues. V lost 7 bases and J lost 5; bases outside the gene matches: 9. The DNA of the CDR3 is TGCGCCAGCCGCGACCAGACAGGGGGAACTGAAGCTTTCTTT. Its translation: CASRDQTGGTEAFF. The complete variable domain, with remaining parts taken from reference TRBV5-1 and TRBJ1-1, reads KAGVTQTPRYLIKTRGQQVTLSCSPISGHRSVSWYQQTPGQGLQFLFEYFSETQRNKGNFPGRFSGRQFSNSRSEMNVSTLELGDSALYLCASRDQTGGTEAFFGQGTRLTVV.

Comments on this clone: The sample holds other DNA sequences that translate to the same CDR3. The rearrangement joins TRBV30 to TRBJ1-5; D is perhaps TRBD1 (6 bases). The CDR3 length is 13 residues. Between the trimmed V and J ends, which lost 3 bases and 1 base, there was a span of 7 bases. Looked up from germline, CDR1 is GTSNPN and CDR2 is SVGIG (reference sequence). The chain's CDR3 is CAWRGQSNQPQHF. The CDR3 DNA reads as TGTGCCTGGAGGGGACAAAGCAATCAGCCCCAGCATTTT.

This rearrangement joins TRBV7-2 to TRBJ2-5; 12 bases match TRBD2. The CDR3 runs to 16 residues. V was clipped by 4 bases and J by 4 bases; unmatched bases: 7. Germline assignment: CDR1 SGHTA and CDR2 FQGNSA. The CDR3 loop is CASSSRLAGVGETQYF. The CDR3 DNA sequence: TGTGCCAGCAGCTCACGACTAGCGGGAGTGGGAGAGACCCAGTACTTC.

The J gene is TRBJ1-1, the V gene TRBV6-6; 7 bases line up with TRBD1. The V segment lost 6 bases and the J segment 0 bases; nucleotides outside the gene matches: 10. CDR1 MNHNY and CDR2 SVGAGI come from the germline V gene (reference sequence). The CDR3 is 16 amino acids. CDR3: CASRRTPQGVNTEAFF. In DNA, the CDR3 is TGTGCCAGCAGGAGGACCCCTCAGGGGGTGAACACTGAAGCTTTCTTT.

The V and J genes are TRBV5-1 and TRBJ1-2; the match to TRBD1 covers 7 bases. This CDR3 contains 14 residues. The V gene's germline CDR1 is SGHRS and CDR2 YFSETQ. V shed 4 bases and J 8 bases; nucleotides not matched to a gene: 11. The CDR3 loop is CASSPTTGSLGYTF. The CDR3 DNA reads as TGCGCCAGCAGCCCGACGACAGGGTCCCTAGGCTACACCTTC.

A few counts support this clone. The gene calls are TRBV7-9 and TRBJ2-5; D is unclear. The CDR3 has 13 residues. Trimming left V 2 bases short and J 0 bases short, with 4 bases between. The germline V gene has CDR1 SEHNR and CDR2 FQNEAQ (reference sequence). CDR3 protein: CASSLTNQETQYF. The CDR3 region has the DNA TGTGCCAGCAGCTTAACTAACCAAGAGACCCAGTACTTC.

The J gene is TRBJ1-3, the V gene TRBV6-5; 9 nucleotides agree with TRBD1. The CDR3 contains 16 residues. V lost 0 bases and J lost 3; bases outside the gene matches: 3. The germline CDR1 and CDR2 sequences are MNHEY and SVGAGI. As DNA, the CDR3 is TGTGCCAGCAGTTACTCACAGGGGGCTTATGGAAACACCATATATTTT. Residues: CASSYSQGAYGNTIYF.

DNA of the CDR3: TGTGCCATCAGTGAGACAGGATTCTATGGCTACACCTTC. Residues: CAISETGFYGYTF. The rearrangement uses TRBV10-3 and TRBJ1-2; perhaps TRBD1 as D (5 bases). The CDR3 is 13 residues long. Germline loops: CDR1 ENHRY, CDR2 SYGVKD. Between the trimmed V and J ends, which lost 2 bases and 4 bases, there was a span of 8 bases.

The V call is TRBV19, the J call TRBJ1-5; no clear D. Trimming removed 7 bases at V and 4 bases at J, with 17 bases between. Germline-derived CDR1 and CDR2 are LNHDA and SQIVND (reference sequence). The CDR3 length is 15 residues. CDR3 region: CASKVVAADNQPQHF. The CDR3 DNA follows: TGTGCCAGTAAGGTCGTGGCGGCGGATAATCAGCCCCAGCATTTT.

The CDR3 is CASNPPGSLVRYGYTF. CDR3 in DNA: TGTGCCAGCAACCCCCCAGGGTCCCTGGTCCGCTATGGCTACACCTTC. V usage is TRBV28 and J usage is TRBJ1-2; a possible D gene is TRBD1 (5 bases). The CDR3 runs to 16 residues. The V gene's germline CDR1 is MDHEN and CDR2 SYDVKM. V lost 7 bases and J lost 4, with 22 bases in between.

Regarding this clone: Within the sample, other DNA sequences also encode this same CDR3. This chain connects TRBV18 to TRBJ2-5; D call uncertain. The CDR3 covers 13 residues. Germline V lookup: CDR1 KGHSH, CDR2 LQKENI. The germline V and J ends were trimmed by 3 bases and 1 base, with 6 bases remaining between them. CDR3 nucleotides: TGTGCCAGCTCACCTCCCGCCCAAGAGACCCAGTACTTC. Its protein is CASSPPAQETQYF.

In its sample, this clone was seen once. The J gene is TRBJ2-7, the V gene TRBV11-2; D tentatively fits TRBD1 or TRBD2 (5 bases each). The CDR3 covers 16 residues. Trimming cost V 5 bases and J 6 bases, with 23 bases left between them. Germline CDR1 reads SGHAT; CDR2 reads FQNNGV. CDR3: CASSPRGARAPSEQYF. CDR3 nucleotides: TGTGCCAGCAGCCCTAGAGGGGCCAGGGCCCCTTCCGAGCAGTACTTC. The full variable domain, in which reference TRBV11-2 and TRBJ2-7 provide the parts outside the CDR3, is EAGVAQSPRYKIIEKRQSVAFWCNPISGHATLYWYQQILGQGPKLLIQFQNNGVVDDSQLPKDRFSAERLKGVDSTLKIQPAKLEDSAVYLCASSPRGARAPSEQYFGPGTRLTVT.

This sequence joins TRBV5-1 and TRBJ1-2; 10 bases fit TRBD1. Looked up from germline, CDR1 is SGHRS and CDR2 is YFSETQ. V lost 4 bases to trimming and J lost 5 bases; unmatched junction nucleotides: 11. CDR3 length equals 16 residues. Here the CDR3 reads CASSRGTGAMGYGYTF. CDR3 nucleotide sequence: TGCGCCAGCAGCCGAGGGACAGGGGCCATGGGTTATGGCTACACCTTC.